This T cell receptor (beta chain) emerged from a study of shared clonotypes between healthy human individuals. It was at deep level that the assay was run. Clones were sequenced by immunoSEQ multiplex PCR, and TCRdb holds only the in-frame ones, with some missing. The table has 2,500,000 or so clones, 85% to 95% seen once. Looked up from germline, CDR1 is MNHNS and CDR2 is SASEGT. V was pared by 6 bases and J by 1 base, with 0 bases of the junction left unmatched. The CDR3 contains 13 residues. Concerning this clone: The sample carries other DNA sequences with the same CDR3.

Sequencing was carried out using naive CD4+ T cells from PBMCs. This sample's subset: CD45RA+ positively selected. The rearrangement joins TRBV6-1 to TRBJ1-1, with 9 bases matching TRBD1. The source is a man between 18 and 29 years old in good health. Some clones in this sample may be carry-over from other donors' samples. The CDR3 protein is CASRDRGNTEAFF. CDR3 nucleotide sequence: TGTGCCAGCAGGGACAGGGGGAACACTGAAGCTTTCTTT.